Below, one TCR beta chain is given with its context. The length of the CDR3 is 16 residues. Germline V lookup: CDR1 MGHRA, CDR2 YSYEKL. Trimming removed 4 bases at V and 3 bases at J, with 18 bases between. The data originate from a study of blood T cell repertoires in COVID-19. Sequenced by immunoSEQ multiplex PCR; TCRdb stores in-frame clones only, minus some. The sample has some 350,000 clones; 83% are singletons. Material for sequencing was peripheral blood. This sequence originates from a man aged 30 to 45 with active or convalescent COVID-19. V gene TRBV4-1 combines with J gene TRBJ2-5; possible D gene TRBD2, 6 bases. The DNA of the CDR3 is TGCGCCAGCAGCCCAGATTGGCTAAGGGAGGAAGAGACCCAGTACTTC. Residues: CASSPDWLREEETQYF.